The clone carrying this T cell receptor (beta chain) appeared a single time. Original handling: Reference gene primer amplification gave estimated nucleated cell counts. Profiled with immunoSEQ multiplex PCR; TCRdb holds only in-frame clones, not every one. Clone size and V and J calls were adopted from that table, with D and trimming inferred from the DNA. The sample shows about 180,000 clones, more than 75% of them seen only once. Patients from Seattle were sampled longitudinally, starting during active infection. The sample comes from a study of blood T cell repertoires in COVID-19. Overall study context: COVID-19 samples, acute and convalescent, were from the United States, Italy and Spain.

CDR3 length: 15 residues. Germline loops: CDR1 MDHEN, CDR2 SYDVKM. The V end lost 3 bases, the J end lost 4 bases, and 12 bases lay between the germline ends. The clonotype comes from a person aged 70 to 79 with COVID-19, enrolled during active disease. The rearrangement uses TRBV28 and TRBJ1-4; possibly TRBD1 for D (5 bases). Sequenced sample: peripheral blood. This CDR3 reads CASSLGGGVNEKLFF. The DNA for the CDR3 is TGTGCCAGCAGTTTGGGGGGAGGGGTTAATGAAAAACTGTTTTTT.